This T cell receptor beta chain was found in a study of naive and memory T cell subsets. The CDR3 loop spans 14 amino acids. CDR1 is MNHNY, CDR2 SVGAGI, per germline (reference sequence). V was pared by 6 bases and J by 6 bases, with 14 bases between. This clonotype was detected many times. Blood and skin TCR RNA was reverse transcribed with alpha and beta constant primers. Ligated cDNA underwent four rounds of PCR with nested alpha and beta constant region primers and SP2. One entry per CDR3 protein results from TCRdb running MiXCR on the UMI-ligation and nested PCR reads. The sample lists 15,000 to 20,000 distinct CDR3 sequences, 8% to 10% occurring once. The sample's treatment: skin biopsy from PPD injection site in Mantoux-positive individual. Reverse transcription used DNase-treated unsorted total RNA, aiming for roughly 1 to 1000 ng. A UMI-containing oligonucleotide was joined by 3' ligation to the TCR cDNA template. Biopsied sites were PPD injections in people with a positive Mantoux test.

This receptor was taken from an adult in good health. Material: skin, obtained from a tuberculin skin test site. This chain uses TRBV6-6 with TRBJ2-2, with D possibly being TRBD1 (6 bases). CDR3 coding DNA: TGTGCCAGCAGCCGTCGGACAGCGGCCGGGGAGCTGTTTTTT. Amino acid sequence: CASSRRTAAGELFF.